One sample yielded the 22 T cell receptor beta chains listed below, sequenced in a study of T cell changes during pregnancy in multiple sclerosis. Produced via immunoSEQ multiplex PCR; TCRdb's table is partial and in-frame only. The table includes roughly 120,000 clones, approximately 90% detected once. The input for sequencing was peripheral blood, taken in the third trimester of pregnancy. These receptors originate from a female donor with multiple sclerosis, enrolled in a pregnancy study.

The chain recombines TRBV5-1 with TRBJ2-5, with 11 nucleotides matching TRBD1. The CDR3 runs 15 residues. The germline V gene has CDR1 SGHRS and CDR2 YFSETQ. V trimming: 0 bases; J trimming: 4 bases; junction bases outside the gene matches: 2. CDR3 in DNA: TGCGCCAGCAGCTTGGATGGGACAGGGGGAGAGACCCAGTACTTC. Its translation: CASSLDGTGGETQYF.

The chain carries TRBV19 and TRBJ2-3; D gene uncertain. The CDR3 extends over 16 amino acids. Germline CDR1 LNHDA, CDR2 SQIVND (reference sequence). V was shortened by 0 bases and J by 1 base, with 11 bases between the two germline ends. This chain's CDR3 is CASSIDPRRGTDTQYF. DNA of the CDR3: TGTGCCAGTAGTATAGATCCCCGCCGGGGCACAGATACGCAGTATTTT.

The chain is built from TRBV27 and TRBJ2-7, with 8 nucleotides matching TRBD1. Germline V gene data show CDR1 as MNHEY and CDR2 as SMNVEV (reference sequence). This CDR3 spans 13 amino acids. The junction had 2 bases not matched to a gene; V was cut back by 5 bases and J by 2 bases. The CDR3 is CASSRTGTYEQYF. The CDR3 DNA sequence: TGTGCCAGCAGTCGGACAGGGACCTACGAGCAGTACTTC.

The chain carries TRBV28 and TRBJ2-3; a possible D gene is TRBD2 (5 bases). This CDR3 has 12 residues. Germline V gene lookup returns CDR1 MDHEN and CDR2 SYDVKM. Trimming shortened V by 8 bases and J by 2 bases, and 8 bases separated the two germline ends. The CDR3 reads CASQDFTDTQYF. CDR3 DNA: TGTGCCAGCCAGGACTTCACAGATACGCAGTATTTT.

V gene TRBV29-1 combines with J gene TRBJ1-1; TRBD1 aligns across 7 bases. J lost 4 bases, V lost 6 bases, and 5 bases had no gene match. The CDR3 contains 12 residues. Germline V gene data show CDR1 as SQVTM and CDR2 as ANQGSEA. The CDR3 here is CSVQGMGTEAFF. Here the CDR3 DNA reads TGCAGCGTACAGGGGATGGGCACTGAAGCTTTCTTT.

The chain employs TRBV30 and TRBJ1-4, with 9 bases aligning to TRBD1. Germline trimming cut 0 bases from V and 5 bases from J; bases unmatched to any gene: 4. This CDR3 is built from 15 residues. CDR1 is GTSNPN, CDR2 SVGIG, per germline (reference sequence). Written as DNA, the CDR3 is TGTGCCTGGAGTGTACCGGGGACAGGGAATGAAAAACTGTTTTTT. Protein sequence: CAWSVPGTGNEKLFF.

The CDR3 nucleotides are TGTGCCTGGAGACAGGGGATTAACTATGGCTACACCTTC. Amino acid sequence: CAWRQGINYGYTF. V and J are TRBV30 and TRBJ1-2; 7 positions agree with TRBD1. Unmatched junction bases numbered 2, after V lost 3 bases and J lost 1 base. The CDR3 length is 13 residues. The germline gives CDR1 GTSNPN, CDR2 SVGIG (reference sequence).

In DNA, the CDR3 is TGTGCCAGCAGTGAACACAGGGCACGATATGGCTACACCTTC. The encoded protein is CASSEHRARYGYTF. The V gene is TRBV6-1, the J gene TRBJ1-2; a weak D match, TRBD1 (6 bases). Germline V gene lookup returns CDR1 MNHNS and CDR2 SASEGT. V shed 2 bases and J shed 5 bases, with 12 bases lying between them. The CDR3 is 14 residues long.

The CDR3 coding sequence is TGTGCCAGTAGTACCTCATTACAGGGAAGGAGACATAACAATGAGCAGTTCTTC. Protein product: CASSTSLQGRRHNNEQFF. V usage is TRBV19 and J usage is TRBJ2-1, with TRBD1 as a possible D gene (6 bases). This CDR3 spans 18 amino acids. With 4 bases removed from V and 5 bases from J, the gap between germline ends came to 24 bases. Germline loops: CDR1 LNHDA, CDR2 SQIVND (reference sequence).

This chain links TRBV10-3 with TRBJ1-1; D uncertain. CDR1 is ENHRY and CDR2 is SYGVKD in the germline V gene. CDR3 length: 15 residues. V was pared by 3 bases and J by 6 bases, with 17 bases between. CDR3 in amino acids: CAISETGGERPEAFF. The CDR3 DNA follows: TGTGCCATCAGTGAAACGGGCGGGGAAAGGCCTGAAGCTTTCTTT.

The V call is TRBV5-1, the J call TRBJ2-1; 8 bases agree with TRBD1. The CDR3 runs 16 residues. V trimming: 1 base; J trimming: 7 bases; junction bases outside the gene matches: 10. The germline CDR1 and CDR2 sequences are SGHRS and YFSETQ. Here the CDR3 reads CASSLRGQGARNEQFF. The CDR3 DNA sequence: TGCGCCAGCAGCTTGAGGGGGCAGGGGGCGAGGAATGAGCAGTTCTTC. The full variable domain, completed using reference TRBV5-1 and TRBJ2-1, is KAGVTQTPRYLIKTRGQQVTLSCSPISGHRSVSWYQQTPGQGLQFLFEYFSETQRNKGNFPGRFSGRQFSNSRSEMNVSTLELGDSALYLCASSLRGQGARNEQFFGPGTRLTVL.

The chain links TRBV6-1 to TRBJ2-3; a possible D gene is TRBD2 (6 bases). Per the germline V gene, CDR1 is MNHNS and CDR2 is SASEGT. V shed 7 bases and J shed 0 bases, with 14 bases lying between them. The CDR3 length is 15 residues. CDR3 region: CASTLWGTSTDTQYF. CDR3 in DNA: TGTGCCAGCACTTTATGGGGGACTAGCACAGATACGCAGTATTTT.

The gene calls are TRBV6-6 and TRBJ1-5; 7 nucleotides match TRBD1. Germline CDR1 is MNHNY and CDR2 is SVGAGI (reference sequence). This CDR3 contains 15 residues. The trim removed 5 bases at V and 0 bases at J, leaving 4 bases unmatched. The CDR3 DNA is TGTGCCAGCAGTGGCGGGACAGTTAGCAATCAGCCCCAGCATTTT. Its translation: CASSGGTVSNQPQHF.

V and J are TRBV29-1 and TRBJ2-1; TRBD1 matches at 9 bases. Trimming removed 3 bases from V and 4 bases from J; junction bases left unmatched: 4. This CDR3 region has 14 residues. The germline V gene encodes CDR1 SQVTM and CDR2 ANQGSEA. The CDR3 region is CSVEDRGGYNEQFF. CDR3 nucleotides: TGCAGCGTTGAGGACAGGGGTGGTTACAATGAGCAGTTCTTC.

The chain combines TRBV11-2 with TRBJ2-5; 10 nucleotides match TRBD1. V shed 1 base, J shed 2 bases, and the junction held 1 base outside the gene matches. The CDR3 covers 15 residues. Germline values: CDR1 SGHAT, CDR2 FQNNGV. CDR3 protein: CASSLGDRGQETQYF. DNA for the CDR3: TGTGCCAGCAGCTTAGGGGACAGGGGACAAGAGACCCAGTACTTC. Supplemented by reference TRBV11-2 and TRBJ2-5, the full variable domain reads EAGVAQSPRYKIIEKRQSVAFWCNPISGHATLYWYQQILGQGPKLLIQFQNNGVVDDSQLPKDRFSAERLKGVDSTLKIQPAKLEDSAVYLCASSLGDRGQETQYFGPGTRLLVL.

The CDR3 loop is CASSVEGVREENTEAFF. The DNA for the CDR3 is TGTGCCAGCAGCGTAGAGGGGGTTCGGGAAGAGAACACTGAAGCTTTCTTT. The J gene is TRBJ1-1, the V gene TRBV9; D is perhaps TRBD1 (6 bases). The CDR3 contains 17 residues. Germline V lookup: CDR1 SGDLS, CDR2 YYNGEE. V lost 0 bases and J lost 1, with 16 bases in between.

Comment on this clone: At one boundary the junction diverges from the germline segment, which might be a read error. The V gene is TRBV6-1, the J gene TRBJ2-7; TRBD1 matches at 8 bases. Germline V gene sequence: CDR1 MNHNS, CDR2 SASEGT. This CDR3 region has 17 residues. The CDR3, as DNA: TGTGCCAGCAGCGAAGGGGCGTTCGACAGGGGCTCCTACGAGCAGTACTTC. It encodes CASSEGAFDRGSYEQYF.

The chain recombines TRBV5-8 with TRBJ2-3; D unresolved. Trimming removed 5 bases at V and 0 bases at J, with 10 bases between. This CDR3 has 14 residues. Germline V lookup: CDR1 SGHTS, CDR2 YDEGEE. The CDR3 loop reads CASSGRISTDTQYF. The DNA for the CDR3 is TGTGCCAGCAGTGGCAGGATAAGCACAGATACGCAGTATTTT.

V and J are TRBV2 and TRBJ1-1; 7 bases are shared with TRBD1. The CDR3 extends over 15 amino acids. The trim removed 2 bases at V and 6 bases at J, leaving 9 bases unmatched. Per the germline V gene, CDR1 is SNHLY and CDR2 is FYNNEI. The CDR3 loop reads CASSEPQGVPSEAFF. The CDR3 nucleotides read TGTGCCAGCAGTGAACCGCAGGGGGTTCCCTCTGAAGCTTTCTTT.

Concerning this clone itself: Within the sample, other DNA sequences also encode this same CDR3. The chain couples TRBV25-1 to TRBJ2-3; 12 bases align to TRBD2. With 2 bases clipped from V and 1 base from J, the junction kept 4 bases outside the gene matches. This CDR3 has 17 residues. Germline CDR1 is MGHDK and CDR2 is SYGVNS. The CDR3 DNA reads as TGTGCCAGCAGTGAACGGGCTAGCGGGAGGGGCACAGATACGCAGTATTTT. Translation: CASSERASGRGTDTQYF. The entire variable domain, with the rest obtained from reference TRBV25-1 and TRBJ2-3, is as follows: EADIYQTPRYLVIGTGKKITLECSQTMGHDKMYWYQQDPGMELHLIHYSYGVNSTEKGDLSSESTVSRIRTEHFPLTLESARPSHTSQYLCASSERASGRGTDTQYFGPGTRLTVL.

V gene TRBV19 combines with J gene TRBJ2-3; TRBD1 might be the D (5 bases). V was cut by 2 bases and J by 2 bases, with 8 bases left in between. The CDR3 totals 14 residues. Germline-derived CDR1 and CDR2 are LNHDA and SQIVND (reference sequence). The CDR3 reads CASSIWTNTDTQYF. Written as DNA, the CDR3 is TGTGCCAGTAGTATATGGACAAACACAGATACGCAGTATTTT. The full variable domain, its missing parts supplied by reference TRBV19 and TRBJ2-3, is DGGITQSPKYLFRKEGQNVTLSCEQNLNHDAMYWYRQDPGQGLRLIYYSQIVNDFQKGDIAEGYSVSREKKESFPLTVTSAQKNPTAFYLCASSIWTNTDTQYFGPGTRLTVL.

J is TRBJ1-1 and V is TRBV7-2; maybe TRBD1 (6 bases). This CDR3 contains 15 residues. The V end lost 5 bases, the J end lost 0 bases, and 13 bases lay between the germline ends. CDR1 SGHTA and CDR2 FQGNSA come from the germline V gene. CDR3 protein: CASSPPTGMNTEAFF. In DNA form, the CDR3 reads TGTGCCAGCAGCCCCCCGACAGGAATGAACACTGAAGCTTTCTTT.